This TCR beta chain was recorded in a study of type 1 regulatory T cells. Study-level background: An in vitro protocol generated T-allo10, a Tr1-enriched, alloantigen-specific CD4 T cell product.

This CDR3 is 17 amino acids long. Germline loops: CDR1 SGDLS, CDR2 YYNGEE. V lost 0 bases to trimming and J lost 1 base; unmatched junction nucleotides: 3. T-allo10 cells from the graft donor were described as anergic, host-alloantigen-specific, and alloantigen-specific suppressors. This clonotype was seen more than once but under ten times. The antigen is undetermined. TCRdb processed the reads anew with MiXCR; each CDR3 protein has one entry. The data show 60,000 to 70,000 distinct CDR3 sequences, with 63% seen just once and about 8% held by the top ten. Sequenced: cultured T cells, either the whole culture or a sorted T cell fraction (not recorded which). As to subset: Tr1-enriched cell product generated in vitro against host alloantigens. This TCR derives from a human donor in good health. The rearrangement uses TRBV9 and TRBJ2-1; 11 bases line up with TRBD2. This CDR3 reads CASSVGTSGFSYNEQFF. The CDR3 region has the DNA TGTGCCAGCAGCGTAGGGACTAGCGGGTTTTCCTACAATGAGCAGTTCTTC.